This T cell receptor beta chain derives from a study of shared clonotypes between healthy human individuals. From germline, CDR1 is GTSNPN and CDR2 SVGIG (reference sequence). The CDR3 is 13 amino acids. On this clone itself: The antigen is undetermined. Only one base separates this from a far larger clonotype, so it likely reflects a read error.

Unsorted PBMC replicate PCRs used 300 ng DNA, 25,000 to 30,000 T cell genomes. Per the original methods: Filtering differed because ImmunoSEQ produced junction-only sequences that carried no quality scores. The table came from immunoSEQ multiplex PCR; TCRdb's copy has only in-frame clones and leaves some out. D and trimming were read from the DNA, whereas the V and J calls and clone size are those reported in that table. The sample contains fewer than 600,000 clones, approximately 71% of which appear only once. Overall study results and limits: Clonotype sharing among the donors was expected to vary with sequencing depth.

There were no recent acute infections or vaccinations among the donors, who were healthy HIV-negative adults. This rearrangement joins TRBV30 to TRBJ1-4; D gene ambiguous. This receptor was taken from a woman aged 40 to 49 in good health. Some clones in this sample may be carry-over from other donors' samples. What was sequenced was PBMCs. The CDR3 region has the DNA TGTGCCTGGACGGCCGGTTATAATGAAAGACTGTTTTTT. Amino acids: CAWTAGYNERLFF.